Below are 7 T cell receptor beta chains sequenced from a single sample in a study of glioma-infiltrating T cells. The iRepertoire nested amplicon-rescue multiplex PCR amplified TCR alpha and beta CDR3s from RNA. Using its own MiXCR run on the multiplex PCR reads, TCRdb lists one record per CDR3 protein. The table shows some 190,000 distinct CDR3 sequences, with 25% to 35% occurring only once. The specimen sequenced was glioma tissue, nonneoplastic brain tissue, or PBMCs (not recorded which). Every receptor here comes from a human donor with low-grade glioma or glioblastoma, undergoing nonglioma brain surgery, or in good health (not recorded which).

This clonotype was counted at least ten times. Here the CDR3 reads CASSQRGGETQYF. DNA for the CDR3: TGTGCCAGCAGCCAAAGGGGGGGAGAGACCCAGTACTTC. This chain links TRBV7-2 with TRBJ2-5, with D possibly TRBD2 on 7 matching bases. The germline V and J ends were trimmed by 5 bases and 4 bases, with 11 bases remaining between them. The germline gives CDR1 SGHTA, CDR2 FQGNSA. CDR3 size: 13 residues.

This clonotype was seen repeatedly, ten times or more. This rearrangement joins TRBV11-2 to TRBJ2-7; 8 bases fit TRBD2. The length of the CDR3 is 13 residues. With 0 bases clipped from V and 6 bases from J, the junction kept 1 base outside the gene matches. CDR1 is SGHAT, CDR2 FQNNGV, per germline. The CDR3 DNA reads as TGTGCCAGCAGCTTAGACCGGGAGGGCGAGCAGTACTTC. This gives the protein CASSLDREGEQYF. Supplemented by reference TRBV11-2 and TRBJ2-7, the full variable domain reads EAGVAQSPRYKIIEKRQSVAFWCNPISGHATLYWYQQILGQGPKLLIQFQNNGVVDDSQLPKDRFSAERLKGVDSTLKIQPAKLEDSAVYLCASSLDREGEQYFGPGTRLTVT.

This clonotype showed up just a few times. The rearrangement links TRBV18 to TRBJ1-6; 9 bases are shared with TRBD1. V trimming: 3 bases; J trimming: 7 bases; junction bases outside the gene matches: 10. Germline assignment: CDR1 KGHSH and CDR2 LQKENI. The CDR3 spans 17 residues. The CDR3 is CASSPNQPGQGNSPLHF. The CDR3 DNA reads TGTGCCAGCTCACCGAATCAACCGGGACAGGGAAATTCACCCCTCCACTTT.

This clonotype showed up many times. The V gene is TRBV12-3 or TRBV12-4, the J gene TRBJ1-1, with D possibly matching TRBD1 (5 bases). Deletions cut 3 bases from V and 9 bases from J, with 20 bases between. The CDR3 spans 15 residues. CDR3 residues: CASSFGLDGTLKAFF. CDR3 nucleotide sequence: TGTGCCAGCAGTTTTGGCCTGGATGGGACTCTTAAAGCTTTCTTT.

The chain carries TRBV29-1 and TRBJ2-1, with TRBD2 identical over 7 bases. Germline V lookup: CDR1 SQVTM, CDR2 ANQGSEA. The V gene end was trimmed by 3 bases and the J gene end by 7 bases; junction bases not matched to a gene: 9. CDR3 length: 14 residues. The CDR3 bases are TGCAGCGTTGATTCCAGCGGGATCGGAAATGAGCAGTTCTTC. The encoded protein is CSVDSSGIGNEQFF.

About this clonotype: A read error is possible here, since a much larger clone lies one base away. The CDR3 sequence: CASSNGLNSPLHF. Written as DNA, the CDR3 is TGTGCCAGTAGTAACGGATTGAATTCACCCCTCCACTTT. This chain links TRBV19 with TRBJ1-6; D not certain. CDR1 is LNHDA, CDR2 SQIVND, per germline (reference sequence). The CDR3 totals 13 residues. Trimming removed 4 bases at V and 7 bases at J, with 8 bases between.

This clonotype was observed at least ten times. V and J are TRBV10-3 and TRBJ2-3; D unresolved. V lost 6 bases and J 3 bases, leaving 4 bases between the germline ends. The germline CDR1 and CDR2 sequences are ENHRY and SYGVKD. This CDR3 is 11 amino acids long. CDR3 in amino acids: CAIRWTDTQYF. DNA of the CDR3: TGTGCCATCAGGTGGACAGATACGCAGTATTTT.